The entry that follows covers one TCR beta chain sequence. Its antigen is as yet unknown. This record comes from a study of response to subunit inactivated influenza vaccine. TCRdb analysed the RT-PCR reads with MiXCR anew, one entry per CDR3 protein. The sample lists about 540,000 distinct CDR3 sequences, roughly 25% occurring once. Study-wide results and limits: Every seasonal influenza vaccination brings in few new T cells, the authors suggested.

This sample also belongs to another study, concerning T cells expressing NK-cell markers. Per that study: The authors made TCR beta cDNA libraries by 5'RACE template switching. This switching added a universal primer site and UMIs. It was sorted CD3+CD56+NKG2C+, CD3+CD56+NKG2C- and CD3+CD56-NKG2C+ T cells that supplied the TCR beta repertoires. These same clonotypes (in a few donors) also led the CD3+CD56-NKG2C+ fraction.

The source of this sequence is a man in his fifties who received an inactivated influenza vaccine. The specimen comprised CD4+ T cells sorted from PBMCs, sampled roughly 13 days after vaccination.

The CDR3 sequence: CASSKQGSSYNEQFF. For the CDR3, the DNA is TGTGCCAGCTCAAAACAGGGGAGCTCCTACAATGAGCAGTTCTTC. V usage is TRBV18 and J usage is TRBJ2-1; 7 nucleotides agree with TRBD1. The length of the CDR3 is 15 residues. Germline V gene sequence: CDR1 KGHSH, CDR2 LQKENI. V lost 5 bases and J lost 0; bases outside the gene matches: 4. The full variable domain, in which reference TRBV18 and TRBJ2-1 provide the parts outside the CDR3, is NAGVMQNPRHLVRRRGQEARLRCSPMKGHSHVYWYRQLPEEGLKFMVYLQKENIIDESGMPKERFSAEFPKEGPSILRIQQVVRGDSAAYFCASSKQGSSYNEQFFGPGTRLTVL.